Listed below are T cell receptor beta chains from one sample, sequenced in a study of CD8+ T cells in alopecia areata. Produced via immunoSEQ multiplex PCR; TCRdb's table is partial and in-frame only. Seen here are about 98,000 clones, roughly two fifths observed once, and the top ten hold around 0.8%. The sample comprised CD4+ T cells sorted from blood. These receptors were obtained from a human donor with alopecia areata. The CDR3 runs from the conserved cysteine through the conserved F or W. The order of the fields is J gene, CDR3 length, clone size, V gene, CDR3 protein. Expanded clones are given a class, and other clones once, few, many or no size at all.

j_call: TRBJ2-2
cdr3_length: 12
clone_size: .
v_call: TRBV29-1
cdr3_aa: CSVEVLREGLFF

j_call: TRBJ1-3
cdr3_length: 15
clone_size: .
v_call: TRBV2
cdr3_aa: CASTMINTPGNTIYF

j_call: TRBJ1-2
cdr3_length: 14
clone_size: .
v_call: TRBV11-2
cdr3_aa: CASSASGANYGYTF

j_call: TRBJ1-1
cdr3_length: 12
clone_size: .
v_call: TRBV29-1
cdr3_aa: CSVEGLNTEAFF

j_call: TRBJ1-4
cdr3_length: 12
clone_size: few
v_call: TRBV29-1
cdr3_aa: CSVDGGDEKLFF

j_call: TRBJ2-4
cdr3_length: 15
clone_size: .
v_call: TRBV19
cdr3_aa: CASHPGQGARNIQYF

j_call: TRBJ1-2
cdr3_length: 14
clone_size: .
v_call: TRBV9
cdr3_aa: CASSVGDLWYGYTF

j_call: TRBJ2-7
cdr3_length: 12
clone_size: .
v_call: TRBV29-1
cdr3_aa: CSAYRESYEQYF

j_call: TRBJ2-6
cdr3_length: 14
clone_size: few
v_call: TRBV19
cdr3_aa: CASTPGAGANVLTF

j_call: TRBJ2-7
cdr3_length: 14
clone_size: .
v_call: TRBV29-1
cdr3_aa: CSVGPRGRTYEQYF

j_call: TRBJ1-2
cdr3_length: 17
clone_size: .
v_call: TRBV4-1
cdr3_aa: CASSQGPMTATNYGYTF

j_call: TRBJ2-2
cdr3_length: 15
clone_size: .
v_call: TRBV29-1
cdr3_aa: CSVEEGDKNTGELFF

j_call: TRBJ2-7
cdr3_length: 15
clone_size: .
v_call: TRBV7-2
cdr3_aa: CASSLVSGSINEQYF

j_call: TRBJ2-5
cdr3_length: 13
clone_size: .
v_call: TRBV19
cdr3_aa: CASRSENQETQYF

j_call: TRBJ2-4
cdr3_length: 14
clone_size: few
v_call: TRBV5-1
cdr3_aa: CASSPGAGPNIQYF

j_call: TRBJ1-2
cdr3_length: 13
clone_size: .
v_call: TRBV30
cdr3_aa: CAWSAGPNYGYTF